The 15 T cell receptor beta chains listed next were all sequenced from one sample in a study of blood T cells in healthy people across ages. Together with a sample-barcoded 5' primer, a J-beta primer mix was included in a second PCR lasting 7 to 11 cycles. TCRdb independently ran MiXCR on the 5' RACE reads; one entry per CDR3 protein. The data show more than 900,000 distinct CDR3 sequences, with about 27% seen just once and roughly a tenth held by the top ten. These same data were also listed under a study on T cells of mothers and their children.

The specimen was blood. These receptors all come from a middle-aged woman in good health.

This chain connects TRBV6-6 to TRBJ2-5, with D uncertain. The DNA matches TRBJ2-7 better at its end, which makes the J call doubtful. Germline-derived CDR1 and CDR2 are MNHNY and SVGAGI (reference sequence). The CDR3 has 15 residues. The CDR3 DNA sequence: TGTGCCAGCAGTTTACAATTTAGGACGACCTACGAGCAGTACTTC. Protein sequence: CASSLQFRTTYEQYF.

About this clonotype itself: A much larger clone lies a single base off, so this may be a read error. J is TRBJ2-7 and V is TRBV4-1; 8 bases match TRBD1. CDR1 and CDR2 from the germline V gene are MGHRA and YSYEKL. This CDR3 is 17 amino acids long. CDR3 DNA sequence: TGCGCCGGCAGCCAAAGGGGGGATCAGGGGGCGATATACGAGCAGTACTTC. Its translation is CAGSQRGDQGAIYEQYF.

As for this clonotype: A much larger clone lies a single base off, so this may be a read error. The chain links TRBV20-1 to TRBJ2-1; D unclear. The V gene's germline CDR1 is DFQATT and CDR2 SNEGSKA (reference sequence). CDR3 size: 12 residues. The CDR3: CRASDGRYEQFF. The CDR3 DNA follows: TGCAGGGCCTCGGACGGTCGGTATGAGCAGTTCTTC.

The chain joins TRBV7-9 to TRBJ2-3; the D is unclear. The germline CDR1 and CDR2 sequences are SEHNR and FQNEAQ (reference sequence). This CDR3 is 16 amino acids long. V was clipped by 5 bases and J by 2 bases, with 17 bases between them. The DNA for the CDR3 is TGTGCCAGCAGCGTACTCGCGACTTTGCCCACAGATACGCAGTATTTT. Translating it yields CASSVLATLPTDTQYF.

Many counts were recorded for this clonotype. The CDR3 here is CASSTPYQETQYF. The CDR3 DNA is TGTGCCAGCAGTACGCCATACCAAGAGACCCAGTACTTC. The chain is built from TRBV27 and TRBJ2-5, with D uncertain. The CDR3 is made up of 13 amino acids. The ends were cut back, 5 bases at V and 0 bases at J, with 7 bases in the middle. The germline CDR1 and CDR2 sequences are MNHEY and SMNVEV (reference sequence).

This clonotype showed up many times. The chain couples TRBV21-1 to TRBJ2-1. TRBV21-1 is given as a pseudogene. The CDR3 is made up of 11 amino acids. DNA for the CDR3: TGTGCCAGCAGCTGGTGCAATGAGCAGTTCTTC. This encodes CASSWCNEQFF.

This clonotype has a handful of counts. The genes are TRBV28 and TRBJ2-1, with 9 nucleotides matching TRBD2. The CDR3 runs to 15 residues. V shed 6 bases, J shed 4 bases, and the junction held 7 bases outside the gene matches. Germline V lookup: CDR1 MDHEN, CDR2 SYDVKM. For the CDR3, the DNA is TGTGCCAGCAGCATAGCGGGGGCCTCATACAATGAGCAGTTCTTC. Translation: CASSIAGASYNEQFF.

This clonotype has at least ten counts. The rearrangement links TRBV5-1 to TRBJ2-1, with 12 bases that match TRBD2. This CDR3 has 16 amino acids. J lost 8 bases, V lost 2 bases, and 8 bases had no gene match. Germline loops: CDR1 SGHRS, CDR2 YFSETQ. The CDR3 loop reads CASSLGLAGFGDEQFF. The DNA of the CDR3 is TGCGCCAGCAGCTTAGGACTAGCGGGATTTGGGGATGAGCAGTTCTTC. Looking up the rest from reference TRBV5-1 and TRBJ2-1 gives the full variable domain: KAGVTQTPRYLIKTRGQQVTLSCSPISGHRSVSWYQQTPGQGLQFLFEYFSETQRNKGNFPGRFSGRQFSNSRSEMNVSTLELGDSALYLCASSLGLAGFGDEQFFGPGTRLTVL.

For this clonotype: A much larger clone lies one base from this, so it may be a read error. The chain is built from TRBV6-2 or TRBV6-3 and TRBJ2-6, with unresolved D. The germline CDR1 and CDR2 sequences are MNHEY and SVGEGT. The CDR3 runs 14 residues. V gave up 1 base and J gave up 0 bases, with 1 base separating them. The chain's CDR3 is CASSYYSGANVLTF. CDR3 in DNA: TGTGCCAGCAGTTACTACTCTGGGGCCAACGTCCTGACTTTC.

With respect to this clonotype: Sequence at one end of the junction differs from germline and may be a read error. In nucleotides, the CDR3 is TGTGCCAGCAGTCCCCGGGACAGAGATCAAGAGACCCGGTACTTC. This codes for CASSPRDRDQETRYF. V and J are TRBV28 and TRBJ2-5; TRBD1 aligns across 7 bases. The CDR3 length is 15 residues. Germline V lookup: CDR1 MDHEN, CDR2 SYDVKM.

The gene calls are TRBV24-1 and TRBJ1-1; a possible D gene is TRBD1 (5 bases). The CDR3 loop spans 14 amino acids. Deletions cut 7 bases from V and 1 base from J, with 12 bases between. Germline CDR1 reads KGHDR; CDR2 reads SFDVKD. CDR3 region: CATRSDGQNTEAFF. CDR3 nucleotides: TGTGCCACCAGATCGGACGGACAGAACACTGAAGCTTTCTTT.

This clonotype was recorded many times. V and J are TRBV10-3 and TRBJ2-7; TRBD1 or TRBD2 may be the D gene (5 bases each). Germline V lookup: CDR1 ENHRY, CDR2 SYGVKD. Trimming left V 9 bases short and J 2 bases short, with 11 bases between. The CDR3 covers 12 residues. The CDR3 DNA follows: TGTGCCATGGGGGACGGTCCCTACGAGCAGTACTTC. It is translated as CAMGDGPYEQYF.

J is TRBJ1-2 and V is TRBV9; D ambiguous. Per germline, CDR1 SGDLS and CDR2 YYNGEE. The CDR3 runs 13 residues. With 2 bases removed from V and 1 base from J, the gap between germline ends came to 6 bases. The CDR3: CASSVTGNYGYTF. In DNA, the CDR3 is TGTGCCAGCAGCGTTACGGGTAACTATGGCTACACCTTC.

CDR3 sequence reads: CSAKIVDTQYF. CDR3 DNA sequence: TGCAGTGCTAAGATCGTAGATACGCAGTATTTT. V usage is TRBV20-1 and J usage is TRBJ2-3; D unclear. The CDR3 covers 11 residues. V shed 4 bases and J shed 5 bases, with 7 bases lying between them. Germline-derived CDR1 and CDR2 are DFQATT and SNEGSKA (reference sequence).

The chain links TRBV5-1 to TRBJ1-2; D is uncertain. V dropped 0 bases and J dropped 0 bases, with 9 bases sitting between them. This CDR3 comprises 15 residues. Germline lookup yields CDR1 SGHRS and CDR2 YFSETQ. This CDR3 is CASSLDAGANYGYTF. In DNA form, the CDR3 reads TGCGCCAGCAGCTTGGATGCAGGAGCTAACTATGGCTACACCTTC.